These 25 T cell receptor beta chains share one sample of origin, sequenced in a study of blood T cell repertoires in COVID-19. Here immunoSEQ multiplex PCR was the method, and the copy in TCRdb shows in-frame clones only, minus some. The sample lists about 180,000 clones, about 88% occurring once. The sequenced sample consisted of peripheral blood. The receptors originated from a woman aged 25 to 45 with active or convalescent COVID-19.

The J gene is TRBJ1-2, the V gene TRBV11-2; no clear D gene. The CDR3 extends over 14 amino acids. Trimming left V 5 bases short and J 1 base short, with 11 bases between. Germline-derived CDR1 and CDR2 are SGHAT and FQNNGV. CDR3 in DNA: TGTGCCAGCAGCGGAAAAACAGTTAACTATGGCTACACCTTC. It is translated as CASSGKTVNYGYTF.

The chain recombines TRBV2 with TRBJ1-1, with TRBD1 matching over 7 bases. The V and J ends lost 2 bases and 4 bases, in that order; junction bases with no gene match: 7. CDR1 and CDR2 (germline): SNHLY, FYNNEI. CDR3 length equals 15 residues. CDR3 sequence reads: CASSEYLDRTTEAFF. Here the CDR3 DNA reads TGTGCCAGCAGTGAATATCTGGACAGGACCACTGAAGCTTTCTTT.

The V and J genes are TRBV6-6 and TRBJ1-1, with 8 bases that match TRBD1. Per the germline V gene, CDR1 is MNHNY and CDR2 is SVGAGI (reference sequence). The CDR3 is 12 amino acids. Trimming took 10 bases from V and 3 from J; bases not matched to a gene: 4. CDR3 amino acids: CATRQGYTEAFF. The CDR3 nucleotides read TGTGCCACAAGACAGGGGTACACTGAAGCTTTCTTT.

The rearrangement joins TRBV4-1 to TRBJ2-7, with a possible D match to TRBD1 (6 bases). From germline, CDR1 is MGHRA and CDR2 YSYEKL. This CDR3 comprises 15 residues. Trimming shortened V by 4 bases and J by 2 bases, and 15 bases separated the two germline ends. As DNA, the CDR3 is TGCGCCAGCAGCCCCGGACAGCAACCAACCTACGAGCAGTACTTC. Protein: CASSPGQQPTYEQYF.

The gene calls are TRBV6-5 and TRBJ1-4, with 10 positions matching TRBD1. CDR3 length: 15 amino acids. Germline CDR1 and CDR2: MNHEY and SVGAGI. J lost 5 bases, V lost 2 bases, and 2 bases had no gene match. DNA for the CDR3: TGTGCCAGCAGTTACCAGGGACAGGGGAATGAAAAACTGTTTTTT. Encoded protein: CASSYQGQGNEKLFF.

The chain uses TRBV9 and TRBJ2-2; no definite D call. Germline CDR1 is SGDLS and CDR2 is YYNGEE. The CDR3 is made up of 16 amino acids. V dropped 2 bases and J dropped 4 bases, with 15 bases sitting between them. The CDR3 DNA is TGTGCCAGCAGCGTTGAGTTCCAGCGTGGCACCGGGGAGCTGTTTTTT. It is translated as CASSVEFQRGTGELFF.

The gene calls are TRBV6-5 and TRBJ1-5, with TRBD1 matching 9 bases. The germline gives CDR1 MNHEY, CDR2 SVGAGI. CDR3 length: 15 amino acids. V lost 6 bases, J lost 4 bases, and 7 bases stayed unmatched. DNA of the CDR3: TGTGCCAGCAGACCTGGACAGGGGCGAAATCAGCCCCAGCATTTT. Translated, it gives CASRPGQGRNQPQHF.

The gene calls are TRBV12-5 and TRBJ1-6, with 10 bases lining up with TRBD1. The germline CDR1 and CDR2 sequences are LGHNT and FRNRAP. CDR3 length: 13 residues. The junction had 8 bases not matched to a gene; V was cut back by 2 bases and J by 19 bases. The CDR3 protein is CASGLSAGTGVHF. The DNA of the CDR3 is TGTGCTAGTGGTTTGTCCGCCGGGACAGGGGTACACTTT.

The chain has TRBV24-1 and TRBJ1-3; TRBD1 agrees at 7 bases. V lost 10 bases and J lost 16; bases outside the gene matches: 6. The CDR3 is made up of 9 amino acids. Germline assignment: CDR1 KGHDR and CDR2 SFDVKD. CDR3 DNA: TGTGCCACGTACCGGGACAGTTATTTT. It yields the protein CATYRDSYF.

V usage is TRBV5-1 and J usage is TRBJ2-3, with a possible D match to TRBD1 (5 bases). CDR1 and CDR2 from the germline V gene are SGHRS and YFSETQ. The CDR3 extends over 14 amino acids. The V end lost 5 bases, the J end lost 0 bases, and 10 bases lay between the germline ends. Here the CDR3 reads CASRGQASTDTQYF. CDR3 in DNA: TGCGCCAGCAGGGGGCAGGCCAGCACAGATACGCAGTATTTT.

The chain joins TRBV10-3 to TRBJ2-7, with D perhaps matching TRBD1 (5 bases). From germline, CDR1 is ENHRY and CDR2 SYGVKD. V lost 2 bases to trimming and J lost 6 bases, with 14 bases between them. This CDR3 is built from 14 residues. In nucleotides, the CDR3 is TGTGCCATCAGTGAGACAGGCCCCCATCTCGAGCAGTACTTC. Translating gives CAISETGPHLEQYF.

The chain has TRBV30 and TRBJ1-2; 7 nucleotides align to TRBD1. Germline loops: CDR1 GTSNPN, CDR2 SVGIG (reference sequence). The V gene end was trimmed by 0 bases and the J gene end by 6 bases; junction bases not matched to a gene: 4. The CDR3 runs to 13 residues. CDR3 DNA sequence: TGTGCCTGGAGTGTATCCAGGGGGGATGGCTACACCTTC. Residues: CAWSVSRGDGYTF. The full variable domain, in which reference TRBV30 and TRBJ1-2 provide the parts outside the CDR3, is SQTIHQWPATLVQPVGSPLSLECTVEGTSNPNLYWYRQAAGRGLQLLFYSVGIGQISSEVPQNLSASRPQDRQFILSSKKLLLSDSGFYLCAWSVSRGDGYTFGSGTRLTVV.

This clone showed up just once. This rearrangement joins TRBV12-5 to TRBJ1-4, with TRBD1 identical over 9 bases. This CDR3 comprises 15 residues. V lost 4 bases to trimming and J lost 7 bases; unmatched junction nucleotides: 7. Germline lookup yields CDR1 LGHNT and CDR2 FRNRAP. The CDR3 here is CASGWPEDRGEKLFF. As DNA, the CDR3 is TGTGCTAGTGGTTGGCCCGAGGACAGGGGTGAAAAACTGTTTTTT.

The chain employs TRBV11-2 and TRBJ1-1; D ambiguous. The germline gives CDR1 SGHAT, CDR2 FQNNGV. Trimming took 1 base from V and 6 from J, leaving 9 bases between them. This CDR3 comprises 13 residues. This chain's CDR3 is CASSLVGLAEAFF. The CDR3 DNA reads TGTGCCAGCAGCTTAGTTGGACTTGCTGAAGCTTTCTTT.

V is TRBV7-9 and J is TRBJ2-2, with D perhaps matching TRBD1 (5 bases). V dropped 5 bases and J dropped 2 bases, with 15 bases sitting between them. CDR3 size: 16 residues. Germline CDR1 SEHNR, CDR2 FQNEAQ (reference sequence). The CDR3 sequence: CASSPRWGGNTGELFF. The CDR3 nucleotides read TGTGCCAGCAGCCCCCGGTGGGGCGGTAACACCGGGGAGCTGTTTTTT.

This chain joins TRBV27 and TRBJ2-3, with TRBD2 matching over 12 bases. CDR3 size: 16 residues. V shed 6 bases and J 1 base; nucleotides not matched to a gene: 5. Looked up from germline, CDR1 is MNHEY and CDR2 is SMNVEV (reference sequence). The CDR3 here is CASRGLAGGGTDTQYF. CDR3 sequence (DNA): TGTGCCAGCAGGGGACTAGCGGGTGGGGGCACAGATACGCAGTATTTT.

The chain recombines TRBV4-1 with TRBJ2-7, with 10 nucleotides matching TRBD2. The length of the CDR3 is 19 residues. CDR1 and CDR2 (germline): MGHRA, YSYEKL. The J segment lost 0 bases and the V segment lost 0 bases, leaving 11 bases of the junction unmatched. CDR3 bases: TGCGCCAGCAGCCAAGATCGAGGCAGCGGGAGGGCCAACTCCTACGAGCAGTACTTC. It yields the protein CASSQDRGSGRANSYEQYF.

The CDR3 DNA sequence: TGTGCCAGCAGTTCGCGACAGGGGGTCGACACTGAAGCTTTCTTT. It is translated as CASSSRQGVDTEAFF. V and J are TRBV6-2 or TRBV6-3 and TRBJ1-1; 9 bases are shared with TRBD1. This CDR3 region has 15 residues. Trimming removed 4 bases from V and 3 bases from J; junction bases left unmatched: 6. Germline CDR1 is MNHEY and CDR2 is SVGEGT.

This chain connects TRBV5-6 to TRBJ2-7; D may be TRBD2 (7 bases). Per germline, CDR1 SGHDT and CDR2 YYEEEE. V was cut by 7 bases and J by 1 base, with 12 bases left in between. The CDR3 has 13 amino acids. The chain's CDR3 is CASRRGGSYEQYF. For the CDR3, the DNA is TGTGCCAGCCGAAGGGGGGGTTCCTACGAGCAGTACTTC.

The CDR3 is CASSPGHVYGYTF. In nucleotides, the CDR3 is TGTGCCAGCAGCCCGGGACACGTGTATGGCTACACCTTC. J is TRBJ1-2 and V is TRBV9; D is perhaps TRBD1 (6 bases). The V end lost 4 bases, the J end lost 5 bases, and 12 bases lay between the germline ends. This CDR3 comprises 13 residues. Germline V gene lookup returns CDR1 SGDLS and CDR2 YYNGEE.

The rearrangement links TRBV5-1 to TRBJ1-1; D perhaps matches TRBD1 (6 bases). CDR3 length equals 18 residues. Germline CDR1 is SGHRS and CDR2 is YFSETQ. V gave up 3 bases and J gave up 5 bases, with 26 bases separating them. The DNA of the CDR3 is TGCGCCAGCAGCTCCCCCATTGGGGGCGAATTTGGGGGAACTGAAGCTTTCTTT. This codes for CASSSPIGGEFGGTEAFF.

This clone came up once. The gene calls are TRBV5-4 and TRBJ2-5; TRBD1 might be the D (7 bases). The CDR3 has 14 amino acids. Germline CDR1 SGHNT, CDR2 YYREEE (reference sequence). Trimming removed 2 bases at V and 5 bases at J, with 13 bases between. CDR3 amino acids: CASSFRGDGETQYF. Written as DNA, the CDR3 is TGTGCCAGCAGCTTCAGGGGGGACGGGGAGACCCAGTACTTC. The variable domain in full, completed from reference TRBV5-4 and TRBJ2-5, reads ETGVTQSPTHLIKTRGQQVTLRCSSQSGHNTVSWYQQALGQGPQFIFQYYREEENGRGNFPPRFSGLQFPNYSSELNVNALELDDSALYLCASSFRGDGETQYFGPGTRLLVL.

This sequence joins TRBV28 and TRBJ1-2, with 9 bases matching TRBD1. Germline-derived CDR1 and CDR2 are MDHEN and SYDVKM. V dropped 3 bases and J dropped 4; count of bases not matched to a gene: 6. This CDR3 has 15 amino acids. The CDR3 loop reads CASSFTGGLFYGYTF. CDR3 nucleotides: TGTGCCAGCAGTTTCACAGGGGGCCTCTTCTATGGCTACACCTTC.

The CDR3 DNA reads TGTGCCAGCAGCTTAGCGGGACTAGCGAAAAGCCAAGAGACCCAGTACTTC. Translation: CASSLAGLAKSQETQYF. J is TRBJ2-5 and V is TRBV7-9; 10 bases fit TRBD2. V was clipped by 0 bases and J by 1 base; unmatched bases: 5. This CDR3 comprises 17 residues. Looked up from germline, CDR1 is SEHNR and CDR2 is FQNEAQ (reference sequence).

The rearrangement joins TRBV7-2 to TRBJ2-1, with a possible D match to TRBD1 (6 bases). CDR3 length: 14 residues. V gave up 3 bases and J gave up 2 bases, with 8 bases separating them. Germline CDR1 and CDR2: SGHTA and FQGNSA. This chain's CDR3 is CASSLTGTYNEQFF. DNA of the CDR3: TGTGCCAGCAGCTTGACAGGTACCTACAATGAGCAGTTCTTC.